One sample yielded the 27 T cell receptor beta chains listed below, sequenced in a study of T cell responses to AZD1222 COVID-19 vaccine. Generated by immunoSEQ multiplex PCR, the TCRdb table keeps only in-frame clones and is missing some. The data contain 120,000 or so clones, approximately 82% of them singletons. Here the sequenced sample was peripheral blood, taken 28 days after the second AZD1222 dose. These receptors originate from an adult who received the AZD1222 COVID-19 vaccine.

This clone was picked up one time. The V call is TRBV11-2, the J call TRBJ1-3, with no clear D. This CDR3 has 18 amino acids. Germline values: CDR1 SGHAT, CDR2 FQNNGV. Trimming took 0 bases from V and 0 from J, leaving 15 bases between them. Written as DNA, the CDR3 is TGTGCCAGCAGCTTAGATCTCGCCAGGAGCTACTCTGGAAACACCATATATTTT. Its protein product is CASSLDLARSYSGNTIYF.

CDR3 residues: CATSDSGQAATYEQYF. The CDR3 coding sequence is TGTGCCACCAGTGATTCGGGGCAGGCTGCTACCTACGAGCAGTACTTC. V usage is TRBV24-1 and J usage is TRBJ2-7; D may correspond to TRBD1 or TRBD2 (5 bases each). Germline V gives CDR1 KGHDR, CDR2 SFDVKD. The CDR3 is 16 amino acids. Trimming cost V 2 bases and J 2 bases, with 15 bases left between them.

This chain uses TRBV11-2 with TRBJ1-4, with D perhaps matching TRBD1 (6 bases). V was cut by 1 base and J by 4 bases, with 19 bases left in between. This CDR3 has 18 amino acids. The germline V gene encodes CDR1 SGHAT and CDR2 FQNNGV. The CDR3 region is CASSLGRLQGLGNEKLFF. DNA for the CDR3: TGTGCCAGCAGCTTAGGCCGTCTGCAGGGGCTCGGTAATGAAAAACTGTTTTTT.

The CDR3 here is CASSAQGLSYEQYF. CDR3 DNA sequence: TGTGCCAGCAGCGCGCAGGGGCTCTCCTACGAGCAGTACTTC. V and J are TRBV5-6 and TRBJ2-7, with D perhaps TRBD1 (6 bases). V lost 4 bases to trimming and J lost 0 bases, with 11 bases between them. This CDR3 spans 14 amino acids. The germline V gene encodes CDR1 SGHDT and CDR2 YYEEEE.

The rearrangement joins TRBV12-3 or TRBV12-4 to TRBJ2-7; TRBD2 is a possible D gene (6 bases). This CDR3 has 12 residues. V lost 4 bases and J lost 9, with 13 bases in between. The CDR3 spells CASSSILRGQYF. CDR3 in DNA: TGTGCCAGCAGTTCCATATTGCGGGGGCAGTACTTC.

The gene calls are TRBV3-1 (or the pseudogene TRBV3-2) and TRBJ2-1; D unresolved. CDR3 length: 18 amino acids. Germline lookup yields CDR1 LGHDT and CDR2 YNNKEL (reference sequence). V lost 1 base, J lost 0 bases, and 16 bases lay in between. CDR3 nucleotides: TGTGCCAGCAGCCAAGCTGGGAAGGGTGTCGGCTCCTACAATGAGCAGTTCTTC. This encodes CASSQAGKGVGSYNEQFF.

The chain employs TRBV7-9 and TRBJ1-1, with unresolved D. Germline CDR1 and CDR2: SEHNR and FQNEAQ (reference sequence). V was clipped by 3 bases and J by 5 bases, with 13 bases between them. The CDR3 extends over 14 amino acids. For the CDR3, the DNA is TGTGCCAGCAGCTTGGGGTACGGGATTACTGAAGCTTTCTTT. It codes for CASSLGYGITEAFF.

This clone ranks as medium-sized (0.01 to 0.1%). The chain combines TRBV2 with TRBJ1-1, with D perhaps TRBD1 (5 bases). CDR1 is SNHLY, CDR2 FYNNEI, per germline. Between the trimmed V and J ends, which lost 8 bases and 6 bases, there was a span of 10 bases. This CDR3 spans 11 amino acids. CDR3 residues: CASRLTAEAFF. The CDR3 DNA is TGTGCCAGCCGCTTGACAGCTGAAGCTTTCTTT. The whole variable domain, remainder taken from reference TRBV2 and TRBJ1-1, is EPEVTQTPSHQVTQMGQEVILRCVPISNHLYFYWYRQILGQKVEFLVSFYNNEISEKSEIFDDQFSVERPDGSNFTLKIRSTKLEDSAMYFCASRLTAEAFFGQGTRLTVV.

The chain has TRBV7-2 and TRBJ2-7; no reliable D call. The CDR3 covers 15 residues. The V gene's germline CDR1 is SGHTA and CDR2 FQGNSA. V dropped 0 bases and J dropped 5 bases, with 14 bases sitting between them. The CDR3, as DNA: TGTGCCAGCAGCTTAGCCTCCGCTTTCGCCCACGAGCAGTACTTC. Its translation: CASSLASAFAHEQYF.

The CDR3 region is CASSLGADRGYGYTF. CDR3 nucleotides: TGTGCCAGCAGCTTGGGTGCGGACAGGGGGTATGGCTACACCTTC. The chain links TRBV5-5 to TRBJ1-2, with 10 bases aligning to TRBD1. With 0 bases clipped from V and 5 bases from J, the junction kept 4 bases outside the gene matches. Germline loops: CDR1 SGHKS, CDR2 YYEKEE (reference sequence). The CDR3 has 15 amino acids. The full variable domain, with the rest looked up from reference TRBV5-5 and TRBJ1-2, is DAGVTQSPTHLIKTRGQQVTLRCSPISGHKSVSWYQQVLGQGPQFIFQYYEKEERGRGNFPDRFSARQFPNYSSELNVNALLLGDSALYLCASSLGADRGYGYTFGSGTRLTVV.

J is TRBJ1-1 and V is TRBV18; D is possibly TRBD1 (5 bases). V lost 4 bases, J lost 7 bases, and 10 bases lay in between. Germline V gene sequence: CDR1 KGHSH, CDR2 LQKENI. The CDR3 covers 12 residues. CDR3 in amino acids: CASSHLQGEAFF. The CDR3 DNA sequence: TGTGCCAGCTCACACCTTCAGGGTGAAGCTTTCTTT.

V gene TRBV4-2 combines with J gene TRBJ1-5; 8 bases align to TRBD1. The CDR3 extends over 14 amino acids. After removal of 3 bases from V and 2 bases from J, the junction contained 0 bases not matched to a gene. Germline V gene lookup returns CDR1 LGHNA and CDR2 YNFKEQ. The CDR3 region has the DNA TGTGCCAGCAGCCAGGACAGGGGCAATCAGCCCCAGCATTTT. The encoded protein is CASSQDRGNQPQHF.

The chain has TRBV7-2 and TRBJ2-3; D is unresolved. The V end was cut by 5 bases, the J end by 3 bases, with 6 bases between. The CDR3 is made up of 12 amino acids. CDR1 is SGHTA, CDR2 FQGNSA, per germline. The CDR3 protein is CASSPQTDTQYF. Written as DNA, the CDR3 is TGTGCCAGCAGCCCCCAGACAGATACGCAGTATTTT.

The V gene is TRBV7-9, the J gene TRBJ2-3, with TRBD2 matching over 13 bases. This CDR3 spans 16 amino acids. The V segment lost 5 bases and the J segment 1 base; nucleotides outside the gene matches: 3. The germline CDR1 and CDR2 sequences are SEHNR and FQNEAQ (reference sequence). The CDR3 DNA is TGTGCCAGCAGCCGGGGACTAGCGGGGCGCACAGATACGCAGTATTTT. Residues: CASSRGLAGRTDTQYF.

A single count supports this clone. The V call is TRBV19, the J call TRBJ1-5; TRBD1 matches at 11 bases. Losses at the gene ends were 7 bases for V and 5 bases for J; bases not matched to a gene: 16. Germline CDR1 reads LNHDA; CDR2 reads SQIVND (reference sequence). The CDR3 consists of 18 residues. This CDR3 is CASTKTGTGGLWDQPQHF. The CDR3 DNA is TGTGCCAGTACGAAAACCGGGACAGGGGGGTTATGGGATCAGCCCCAGCATTTT.

The gene calls are TRBV5-1 and TRBJ2-1; TRBD2 aligns across 9 bases. Germline CDR1 and CDR2: SGHRS and YFSETQ. The CDR3 has 16 residues. J lost 7 bases, V lost 3 bases, and 11 bases had no gene match. Here the CDR3 reads CASSYLAGRSLNEQFF. CDR3 nucleotides: TGCGCCAGCAGCTACCTAGCGGGGCGAAGCTTAAATGAGCAGTTCTTC.

This clone was seen a few times. The chain is built from TRBV3-1 (or the pseudogene TRBV3-2) and TRBJ1-4; no clear D. This CDR3 contains 13 residues. The V end was cut by 0 bases, the J end by 11 bases, with 10 bases between. Germline values: CDR1 LGHDT, CDR2 YNNKEL (reference sequence). The CDR3 spells CASSQDWQKKLFF. The DNA of the CDR3 is TGTGCCAGCAGCCAAGATTGGCAGAAGAAACTGTTTTTT.

The J gene is TRBJ1-2, the V gene TRBV6-5, with a weak D call TRBD1 (5 bases). CDR1 MNHEY and CDR2 SVGAGI come from the germline V gene. CDR3 length: 15 residues. Trimming removed 2 bases at V and 8 bases at J, with 18 bases between. CDR3 nucleotide sequence: TGTGCCAGCAGTTACCATAAGGGGCGGCTGCTAGGCTACACCTTC. Translating it yields CASSYHKGRLLGYTF.

This chain uses TRBV2 with TRBJ1-6; 9 bases fit TRBD1. CDR1 is SNHLY and CDR2 is FYNNEI in the germline V gene. This CDR3 is 15 amino acids long. Unmatched junction bases numbered 9, after V lost 7 bases and J lost 8 bases. CDR3 amino acids: CASTQRGTGYSPLHF. The CDR3 DNA reads as TGTGCCAGCACTCAGAGGGGGACAGGGTATTCACCCCTCCACTTT.

This clone was counted only a few times. The gene calls are TRBV7-8 and TRBJ2-1, with 7 bases identical to TRBD1. With V trimmed by 5 bases and J by 0 bases, 7 bases remained unmatched. Germline V gives CDR1 SGHVS, CDR2 FQNEAQ. This CDR3 spans 16 amino acids. The CDR3 DNA is TGTGCCAGCAGCCCAGGGACAGTTAGCTCCTACAATGAGCAGTTCTTC. It codes for CASSPGTVSSYNEQFF.

This sequence joins TRBV9 and TRBJ1-1; no reliable D call. This CDR3 comprises 14 residues. The germline V and J ends were trimmed by 0 bases and 1 base, with 7 bases remaining between them. Germline loops: CDR1 SGDLS, CDR2 YYNGEE. Here the CDR3 reads CASSVVGENTEAFF. In DNA, the CDR3 is TGTGCCAGCAGCGTAGTAGGAGAGAACACTGAAGCTTTCTTT.

The chain joins TRBV3-1 (or the pseudogene TRBV3-2) to TRBJ2-5, with 10 bases aligning to TRBD1. CDR3 length: 15 residues. CDR1 and CDR2 from the germline V gene are LGHDT and YNNKEL (reference sequence). V was pared by 1 base and J by 5 bases, with 4 bases of the junction left unmatched. For the CDR3, the DNA is TGTGCCAGCAGCCAAGCGGGACAGGGGAGGGAGACCCAGTACTTC. It translates to CASSQAGQGRETQYF.

The J gene is TRBJ2-2, the V gene TRBV4-3; TRBD2 agrees at 9 bases. The CDR3 extends over 16 amino acids. CDR1 and CDR2 from the germline V gene are LGHNA and YSLEER. Unmatched junction bases numbered 4, after V lost 0 bases and J lost 5 bases. CDR3 residues: CASSQERGGGTGELFF. CDR3 sequence (DNA): TGCGCCAGCAGCCAAGAGCGGGGGGGCGGGACCGGGGAGCTGTTTTTT.

The V call is TRBV10-3, the J call TRBJ2-3, with D perhaps matching TRBD1 or TRBD2 (5 bases each). The CDR3 spans 16 residues. CDR1 is ENHRY and CDR2 is SYGVKD in the germline V gene. V was shortened by 3 bases and J by 1 base, with 14 bases between the two germline ends. The CDR3 spells CAISDPMGERTDTQYF. CDR3 DNA: TGTGCCATCAGTGATCCGATGGGGGAGCGCACAGATACGCAGTATTTT.

The gene calls are TRBV11-2 and TRBJ2-2; 12 positions agree with TRBD1. After removal of 5 bases from V and 6 bases from J, the junction contained 13 bases not matched to a gene. This CDR3 is 18 amino acids long. The V gene's germline CDR1 is SGHAT and CDR2 FQNNGV. CDR3 DNA sequence: TGTGCCAGCAGCCCAATAACGGGACAGGGGGCTTTCTCCGGGGAGCTGTTTTTT. Encoded protein: CASSPITGQGAFSGELFF.

The rearrangement links TRBV5-6 to TRBJ1-5; TRBD1 matches 8 bases. The CDR3 is 19 residues long. The germline CDR1 and CDR2 sequences are SGHDT and YYEEEE. V was pared by 0 bases and J by 4 bases, with 15 bases of the junction left unmatched. CDR3 protein: CASSLDNSGGPVSNQPQHF. The CDR3 DNA is TGTGCCAGCAGCTTGGATAATTCAGGGGGCCCCGTTTCTAATCAGCCCCAGCATTTT.

The chain couples TRBV4-2 to TRBJ1-5, with a possible D match to TRBD1 (5 bases). Germline values: CDR1 LGHNA, CDR2 YNFKEQ. There are 16 residues in the CDR3. V was trimmed by 0 bases and J by 0 bases, leaving 9 bases between them. The DNA of the CDR3 is TGTGCCAGCAGCCAAGAGACAGCTCTTAGCAATCAGCCCCAGCATTTT. Its translation is CASSQETALSNQPQHF.